This is a list of T cell receptor beta chains from one sample in a study of blood T cells in healthy people across ages. TCRdb re-called the 5' RACE reads through MiXCR, storing one row per CDR3 protein. The sample holds 800,000 to 900,000 distinct CDR3 sequences; 60% to 80% are singletons and the top ten take roughly 26%. The source material was blood. These receptors all come from a man aged 25 to 45 in good health. Each CDR3 is given without its conserved first and last residue. The D gene is left open where the match is weak. Clone size, where shown, is once, few, many, or a class for clones that have expanded.

length	size	V	D	CDR3
14	.	TRBV12-3/TRBV12-4	.	ASIQTQQRAYNEQF
15	few	TRBV20-1	.	SARDAVRGSPNEKLF
14	.	TRBV25-1	TRBD1	ASSVPRGGYQETQY
9	few	TRBV7-9	.	ASSHDRLRY
12	few	TRBV7-3	.	ASSPGGVPETQY
14	.	TRBV4-2	TRBD2	ASSQEASGAWETQY
11	.	TRBV10-2	TRBD1	ASRWGQSANQY
14	few	TRBV4-2	TRBD1	ASSQDDRELGETQY
9	.	TRBV29-1	.	SVRSNYEQY
16	.	TRBV24-1	TRBD1	ATSDLIGTGTNTGELF
19	.	TRBV11-2	TRBD2	ASSLVLTGTSGVVDQETQY
12	.	TRBV12-3/TRBV12-4	.	ASSLSYYYNEQF
13	.	TRBV7-2	.	ASSLAGGAAYEQY
15	.	TRBV5-1	TRBD2	ASSLPIGGGSKDTQY
13	.	TRBV6-5	.	ASAELVFSTDTQY
13	.	TRBV4-3	.	ASSQGIRFSYEQY
16	.	TRBV3-1	.	ASSFSSCLRVSICEQY
11	.	TRBV6-6	.	ASSYSPTYEQY
10	once	TRBV29-1	.	SATVRNTEAF
13	.	TRBV27	.	ASSFGRGPNQPQH
12	once	TRBV3-1	.	ASSQEGVGAEAF
14	.	TRBV6-6	.	ASKIGVFLGANVLT
11	once	TRBV25-1	.	ASSVVASAEAF
13	.	TRBV2	TRBD2	ASSDLAGGGNEQF
9	.	TRBV29-1	.	SVLSVGGYT
15	.	TRBV9	.	ASSDPSGTASSYEQY
12	.	TRBV7-2	.	ASSLVVNYNEQY
12	.	TRBV5-5	.	ASSRHGDPYEQY
14	.	TRBV15	TRBD2	ATSREVWGGYNEQF
14	few	TRBV20-1	TRBD1	SARDLQGEINYGYT
13	few	TRBV6-2/TRBV6-3	.	AIRPGQSSYNEQF
15	few	TRBV4-2	TRBD2	ASSQDGLAERQETQY
13	.	TRBV6-5	.	ASSYRRDGTYEQY
12	.	TRBV20-1	.	SARGAKGGEKLF
14	once	TRBV27	.	ASSPGGARGNQPQH
9	.	TRBV5-6	.	ASDWMGEQY
11	.	TRBV24-1	.	ATGRSGLSEQF
12	.	TRBV12-3/TRBV12-4	TRBD2	ASSLLAGVEEQY
16	.	TRBV9	TRBD2	ASSVETSGGVLDNEQF
13	.	TRBV4-3	.	ASSPLGGARYGYT
15	few	TRBV21-1	.	ASSKPLTDGAHSPLH
13	.	TRBV5-1	.	ASSPQWSSYNEQF
12	.	TRBV18	.	VSSPTTSTDTQY
11	few	TRBV6-2/TRBV6-3	.	ASSYGWTNGYT
13	.	TRBV7-2	.	ASSLLKRAVYGYT
11	.	TRBV20-1	.	SASVTVGYEQY
13	.	TRBV27	.	ASSFGNRAGYGYT